This TCR beta chain is from a study of CD8+ T cells in alopecia areata. Obtained from alopecia areata patients were lesional scalp punch biopsies along with peripheral blood. Germline loops: CDR1 GTSNPN, CDR2 SVGIG (reference sequence). The CDR3 sequence is 13 residues long. Trimming left V 2 bases short and J 5 bases short, with 10 bases between. Extraction of RNA preceded its reverse transcription into cDNA, which served as the sequencing template. Clones were sequenced by immunoSEQ multiplex PCR, and TCRdb holds only the in-frame ones, with some missing. The sample includes about 97,000 clones, about two fifths of them seen just once.

Material: CD4+ T cells sorted from blood. The source of this sequence is a human donor with alopecia areata. This rearrangement joins TRBV30 to TRBJ1-5; D is ambiguous. CDR3 DNA sequence: TGTGCCTGGAGTTTACGGGTGGATCAGCCCCAGCATTTT. Translating it yields CAWSLRVDQPQHF.